The subject of this entry is one TCR beta chain. This sample stems from a study of blood T cell repertoires in COVID-19. Study-level background: COVID-19 samples, acute and convalescent, were from the United States, Italy and Spain. Sample material is recorded as cDNA or gDNA derived from T cells, B-cell-depleted T cells, or PBMCs.

The CDR3 sequence is 17 residues long. Germline-derived CDR1 and CDR2 are SEHNR and FQNEAQ (reference sequence). The junction had 11 bases not matched to a gene; V was cut back by 5 bases and J by 3 bases. Individuals drawn from approximately 22 US areas were roughly 18 to 95 years old. Each participant's cohort was designated according to participant-reported clinical history. Some clones are missing from TCRdb's copy, which holds only in-frame ones; the method was immunoSEQ multiplex PCR. The sample records about 210,000 clones, approximately 81% being singletons. The chain recombines TRBV7-9 with TRBJ2-3, with 10 bases matching TRBD2. The sequence was collected from a woman between 50 and 59 years old with acute COVID-19. Sample: PBMCs or T cells enriched from blood (not recorded which). The CDR3 DNA reads TGTGCCAGCAGCCCCCCTCTAGCGGGAGATGGAACAGATACGCAGTATTTT. Translation: CASSPPLAGDGTDTQYF.